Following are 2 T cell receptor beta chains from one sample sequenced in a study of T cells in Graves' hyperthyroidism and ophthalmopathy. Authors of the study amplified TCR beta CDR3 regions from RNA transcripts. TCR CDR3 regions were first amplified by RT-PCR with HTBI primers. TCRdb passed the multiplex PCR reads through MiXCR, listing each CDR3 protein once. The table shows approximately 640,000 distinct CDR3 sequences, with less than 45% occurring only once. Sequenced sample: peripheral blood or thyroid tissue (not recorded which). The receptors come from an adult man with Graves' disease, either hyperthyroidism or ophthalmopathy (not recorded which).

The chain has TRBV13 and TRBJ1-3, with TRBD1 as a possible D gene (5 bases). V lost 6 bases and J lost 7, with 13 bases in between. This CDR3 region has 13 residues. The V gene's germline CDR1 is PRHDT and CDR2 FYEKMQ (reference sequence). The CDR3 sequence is CASRPGPGNTIYF. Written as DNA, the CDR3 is TGTGCCAGCAGACCGGGACCGGGCAACACCATATATTTT.

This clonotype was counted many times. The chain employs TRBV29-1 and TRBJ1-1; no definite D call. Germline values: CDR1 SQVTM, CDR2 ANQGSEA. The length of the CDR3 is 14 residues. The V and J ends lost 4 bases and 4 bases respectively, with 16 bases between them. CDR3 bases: TGCAGCGTTGTCAAACGTGCTATTGGCACTGAAGCTTTCTTT. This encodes CSVVKRAIGTEAFF.